Listed below are T cell receptor beta chains from one sample, sequenced in a study of sequential checkpoint blockade in melanoma. Some clones are missing from TCRdb's copy, which holds only in-frame ones; the method was immunoSEQ multiplex PCR. The profile shows about 40,000 clones, 86% of them singletons. This specimen consisted of CD8+ T cells sorted from blood (inferred from file names), obtained from a patient given nivolumab and ipilimumab in sequence. All receptors come from a human donor with melanoma. CDR3s leave out the opening cysteine and the closing phenylalanine or tryptophan. Each record gives: D gene, V gene, CDR3 protein. The D gene is left open where the match is weak.

>NA|TRBV9
ASSVRGLYNEQF
>NA|TRBV28
ASSLGKRAYGYT
>NA|TRBV27
ASSLNPGNQPQH
>TRBD1|TRBV15
ATSQGGQAYEQY
>NA|TRBV6-1
ASSEVWLEQY
>NA|TRBV9
ASSVGSTGGYEQY
>TRBD2|TRBV5-6
ASSPTAGTSGTDTQY
>NA|TRBV27
ASSLGAWYEQY
>TRBD2|TRBV2
ASSEVRLAGYREHQETQY
>NA|TRBV9
ASSVQGYGYT
>NA|TRBV2
ASRETQSYNEQF
>NA|TRBV19
ASSTGVGQPQH
>TRBD2|TRBV7-9
ASSPSGGLDEQY
>TRBD1|TRBV5-6
ASSQGYQGTADTQY
>NA|TRBV11-2
ASSSGGREKLF
>NA|TRBV9
ASSVEGGPAEEQY
>NA|TRBV7-9
ASSFGLANEQY
>TRBD2|TRBV4-3
ASSQDPTSGIANSYNEQF
>NA|TRBV25-1
ASSAGETQY
>TRBD2|TRBV2
ASSLISGRVHEQF
>TRBD1|TRBV28
ASSATRDSDNQPQH
>NA|TRBV7-8
ASSFGGGRTEAF
>NA|TRBV28
ASSLRAGRGGKLF
>TRBD2|TRBV7-9
ASSLTPVTSGSVDTQY
>TRBD1|TRBV7-6
ASSPGQGGFSGTEAF
>TRBD1|TRBV28
ASRLFGTGAGYGYT
>TRBD2|TRBV14
ASSQDGLAGGIYNEQF
>NA|TRBV6-5
ASSYRDEQY
>NA|TRBV2
ASSAPQGPQVDEQY
>TRBD2|TRBV27
ASSFSGLATDTQY
>NA|TRBV7-8
ASSLAMAAGELF
>NA|TRBV7-6
ASSLAPGGDTQY
>TRBD2|TRBV7-7
ASSSLAGPYNEQF
>NA|TRBV7-2
ASSSRTAYNEQF
>NA|TRBV7-6
ASSFLVQAFTYEQY
>NA|TRBV28
ASSTFRDSTSYEQY
>NA|TRBV7-9
ASNSQTYEQY
>TRBD2|TRBV7-9
ASSPSGTGELF
>NA|TRBV13
ASSLSLSGMLSGELF
>TRBD1|TRBV7-9
ASSPGQIYGYT
>NA|TRBV6-5
ASSSRDTLYNEQF
>NA|TRBV4-3
ASSQSRQGLGIGYT
>NA|TRBV5-6
ASSSIPADTQY
>TRBD2|TRBV27
ASTPGLAGGRTYYNEQF
>NA|TRBV27
ASTLNGGGPEAF
>TRBD1|TRBV7-9
ASRLGGLEPQH
>TRBD1|TRBV25-1
ASSEVTGAWATNEKLF
>TRBD1|TRBV7-2
ASSQGQGAYEQY
>NA|TRBV15
ATSSWGGLQY
>NA|TRBV29-1
SVPSEGGWGQPQH
>NA|TRBV18
ASSPRDSGAGELF
>TRBD2|TRBV27
ASSLAGGLSEQY
>TRBD1|TRBV28
ASSGQGVGVISRADPYEQY
>NA|TRBV7-2
ASSFRQNTEAF
>NA|TRBV25-1
ASSESDEQF
>TRBD1|TRBV2
ASSEATGAGTEAF
>NA|TRBV29-1
SVPGWTGELF
>TRBD1|TRBV7-9
ASSLGQGDTGELF